These T cell receptor beta chains were read from a single sample in a study of vaccination effects on CD4 cells after COVID-19. The assay was immunoSEQ multiplex PCR, and TCRdb's table has in-frame clones only and misses some. This table has roughly 71,000 clones, about 80% appearing once. Their cognate antigens are unknown. The source was CD4+ T cells from PBMCs cultured with HCoV-OC43 spike peptides, collected after COVID-19 vaccination. Receptor source: a human donor who received a COVID-19 vaccine. The conserved cysteine and the conserved F or W are not part of the CDR3 here. The order of the fields is CDR3 protein, V gene, CDR3 length, J gene.

cdr3_aa: ASSPGQGRGEEKLF
v_call: TRBV7-6
cdr3_length: 14
j_call: TRBJ1-4

cdr3_aa: ASPKRGGGDTQY
v_call: TRBV21-1
cdr3_length: 12
j_call: TRBJ2-3

cdr3_aa: ASGTGGTEAF
v_call: TRBV6-5
cdr3_length: 10
j_call: TRBJ1-1

cdr3_aa: ATSDAGPLNEKLF
v_call: TRBV24-1
cdr3_length: 13
j_call: TRBJ1-4

cdr3_aa: ASSYSIGSPLGYT
v_call: TRBV6-5
cdr3_length: 13
j_call: TRBJ1-2

cdr3_aa: ASSPRIGGGATDTQY
v_call: TRBV18
cdr3_length: 15
j_call: TRBJ2-3

cdr3_aa: ASSQVGRVNTEAF
v_call: TRBV3-1/TRBV3-2
cdr3_length: 13
j_call: TRBJ1-1

cdr3_aa: ASSEGQGLRNTDTQY
v_call: TRBV2
cdr3_length: 15
j_call: TRBJ2-3

cdr3_aa: ASILQGADGYT
v_call: TRBV5-6
cdr3_length: 11
j_call: TRBJ1-2

cdr3_aa: SASVPSGTDTQY
v_call: TRBV20-1
cdr3_length: 12
j_call: TRBJ2-3

cdr3_aa: ASGDRRRAKNIQY
v_call: TRBV7-8
cdr3_length: 13
j_call: TRBJ2-4

cdr3_aa: ASRLQTGQETQY
v_call: TRBV5-1
cdr3_length: 12
j_call: TRBJ2-5

cdr3_aa: ATSRRSVSDGYT
v_call: TRBV15
cdr3_length: 12
j_call: TRBJ1-2

cdr3_aa: ATSELGGQGNTGELF
v_call: TRBV24-1
cdr3_length: 15
j_call: TRBJ2-2

cdr3_aa: ASSSNFGTPSNQPQH
v_call: TRBV28
cdr3_length: 15
j_call: TRBJ1-5

cdr3_aa: ASSLPYQETQY
v_call: TRBV11-2
cdr3_length: 11
j_call: TRBJ2-5

cdr3_aa: ASKYDRADTGELF
v_call: TRBV6-6
cdr3_length: 13
j_call: TRBJ2-2

cdr3_aa: ASTRLGGSGQETQY
v_call: TRBV5-1
cdr3_length: 14
j_call: TRBJ2-5

cdr3_aa: ATSAPPGEANYGYT
v_call: TRBV24-1
cdr3_length: 14
j_call: TRBJ1-2

cdr3_aa: ATSRVSGEGYGYT
v_call: TRBV15
cdr3_length: 13
j_call: TRBJ1-2

cdr3_aa: ASSEFAGRVGSPLH
v_call: TRBV2
cdr3_length: 14
j_call: TRBJ1-6

cdr3_aa: AWSRGSPGVDNEKLF
v_call: TRBV30
cdr3_length: 15
j_call: TRBJ1-4

cdr3_aa: ASSPDSSTDTQY
v_call: TRBV19
cdr3_length: 12
j_call: TRBJ2-3

cdr3_aa: ATSDRDSPEETQY
v_call: TRBV24-1
cdr3_length: 13
j_call: TRBJ2-5

cdr3_aa: ASSQEGAEAF
v_call: TRBV4-1
cdr3_length: 10
j_call: TRBJ1-1

cdr3_aa: ASSSRGGGEKLF
v_call: TRBV28
cdr3_length: 12
j_call: TRBJ1-4

cdr3_aa: ASSPTPPQEFTDTQY
v_call: TRBV18
cdr3_length: 15
j_call: TRBJ2-3

cdr3_aa: ASSLDRGLGYT
v_call: TRBV12-3/TRBV12-4
cdr3_length: 11
j_call: TRBJ1-2

cdr3_aa: ASSYLTKGGQF
v_call: TRBV6-6
cdr3_length: 11
j_call: TRBJ2-1

cdr3_aa: ASSQGTVTAYGYT
v_call: TRBV3-1/TRBV3-2
cdr3_length: 13
j_call: TRBJ1-2

cdr3_aa: ASTFTGAKNEQF
v_call: TRBV5-1
cdr3_length: 12
j_call: TRBJ2-1

cdr3_aa: ASSLIPYYGYT
v_call: TRBV27
cdr3_length: 11
j_call: TRBJ1-2

cdr3_aa: ASSLHSGGAYNEQF
v_call: TRBV18
cdr3_length: 14
j_call: TRBJ2-1

cdr3_aa: ATLGGGWNTEAF
v_call: TRBV24-1
cdr3_length: 12
j_call: TRBJ1-1

cdr3_aa: ASSDGTRYGGYT
v_call: TRBV6-6
cdr3_length: 12
j_call: TRBJ1-2

cdr3_aa: ASSSLRDPYNEQF
v_call: TRBV28
cdr3_length: 13
j_call: TRBJ2-1

cdr3_aa: ASSSDGQGYNQPQH
v_call: TRBV7-9
cdr3_length: 14
j_call: TRBJ1-5

cdr3_aa: ASSSVLTEQY
v_call: TRBV6-5
cdr3_length: 10
j_call: TRBJ2-3

cdr3_aa: ASTGSLPTDTQY
v_call: TRBV25-1
cdr3_length: 12
j_call: TRBJ2-3

cdr3_aa: ASSVVGGGTDTQY
v_call: TRBV9
cdr3_length: 13
j_call: TRBJ2-3

cdr3_aa: ASRPRAGILNSPLH
v_call: TRBV10-1
cdr3_length: 14
j_call: TRBJ1-6

cdr3_aa: ASSLAAINSPLH
v_call: TRBV5-6
cdr3_length: 12
j_call: TRBJ1-6